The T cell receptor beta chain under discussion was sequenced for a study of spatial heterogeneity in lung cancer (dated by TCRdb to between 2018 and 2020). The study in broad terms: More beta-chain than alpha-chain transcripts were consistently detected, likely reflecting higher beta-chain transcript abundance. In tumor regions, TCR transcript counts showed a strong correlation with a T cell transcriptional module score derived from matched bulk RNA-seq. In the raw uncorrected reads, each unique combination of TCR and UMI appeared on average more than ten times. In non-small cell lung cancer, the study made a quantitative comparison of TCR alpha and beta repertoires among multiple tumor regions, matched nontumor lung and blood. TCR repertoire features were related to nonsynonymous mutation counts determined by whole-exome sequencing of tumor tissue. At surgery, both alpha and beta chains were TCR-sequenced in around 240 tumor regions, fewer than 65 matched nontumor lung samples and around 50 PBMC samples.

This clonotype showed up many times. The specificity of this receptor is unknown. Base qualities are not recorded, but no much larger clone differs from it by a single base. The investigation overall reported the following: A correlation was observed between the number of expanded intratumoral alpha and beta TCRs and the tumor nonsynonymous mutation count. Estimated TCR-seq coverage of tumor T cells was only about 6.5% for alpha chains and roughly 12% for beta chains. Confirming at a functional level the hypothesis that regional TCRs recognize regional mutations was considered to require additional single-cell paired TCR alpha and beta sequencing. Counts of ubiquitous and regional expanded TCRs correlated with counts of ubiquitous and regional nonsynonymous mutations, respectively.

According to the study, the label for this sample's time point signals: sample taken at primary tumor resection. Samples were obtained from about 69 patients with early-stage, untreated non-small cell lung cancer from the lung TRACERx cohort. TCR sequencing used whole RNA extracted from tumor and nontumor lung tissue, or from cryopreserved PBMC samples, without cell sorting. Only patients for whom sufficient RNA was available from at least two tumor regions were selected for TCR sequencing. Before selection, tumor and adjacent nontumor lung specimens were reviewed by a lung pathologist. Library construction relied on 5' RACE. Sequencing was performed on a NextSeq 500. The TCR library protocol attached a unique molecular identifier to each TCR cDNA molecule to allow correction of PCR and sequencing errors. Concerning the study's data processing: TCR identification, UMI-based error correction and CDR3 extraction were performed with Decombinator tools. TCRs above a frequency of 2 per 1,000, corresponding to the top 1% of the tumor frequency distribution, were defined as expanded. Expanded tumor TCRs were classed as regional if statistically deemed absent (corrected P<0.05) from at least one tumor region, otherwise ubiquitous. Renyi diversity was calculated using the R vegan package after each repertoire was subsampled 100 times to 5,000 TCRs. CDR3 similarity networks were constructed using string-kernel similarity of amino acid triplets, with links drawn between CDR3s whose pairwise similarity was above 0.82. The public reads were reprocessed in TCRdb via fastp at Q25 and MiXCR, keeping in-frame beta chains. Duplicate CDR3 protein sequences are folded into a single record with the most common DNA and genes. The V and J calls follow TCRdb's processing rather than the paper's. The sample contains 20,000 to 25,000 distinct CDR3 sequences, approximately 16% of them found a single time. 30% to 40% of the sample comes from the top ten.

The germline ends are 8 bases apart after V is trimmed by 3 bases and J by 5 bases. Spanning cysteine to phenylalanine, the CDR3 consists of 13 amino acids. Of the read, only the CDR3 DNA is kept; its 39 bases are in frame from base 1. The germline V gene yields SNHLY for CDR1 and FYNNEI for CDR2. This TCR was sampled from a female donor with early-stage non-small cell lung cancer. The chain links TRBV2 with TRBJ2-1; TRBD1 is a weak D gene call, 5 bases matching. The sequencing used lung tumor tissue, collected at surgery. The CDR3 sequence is CASSDRVHNEQFF. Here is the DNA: TGTGCCAGCAGTGACAGGGTGCACAATGAGCAGTTCTTC.